Below, 16 T cell receptor beta chains from the same sample are listed, as sequenced in a study of blood T cell repertoires in COVID-19. TCRdb's table, derived via immunoSEQ multiplex PCR, lists solely in-frame clones and lacks some. The data hold around 250,000 clones, with more than 85% observed a single time. The sequencing input was peripheral blood. The receptors come from an older woman with active or convalescent COVID-19.

This clone was found once. This rearrangement joins TRBV3-1 (or the pseudogene TRBV3-2) to TRBJ2-7; TRBD1 agrees at 8 bases. V lost 1 base, J lost 6 bases, and 17 bases stayed unmatched. This CDR3 spans 18 amino acids. The germline V gene has CDR1 LGHDT and CDR2 YNNKEL (reference sequence). The CDR3 region has the DNA TGTGCCAGCAGCCAAGCGCGGACAGGGAAGGGTGTTCTTGGCGAGCAGTACTTC. Translated, it gives CASSQARTGKGVLGEQYF.

This sequence joins TRBV3-1 (or the pseudogene TRBV3-2) and TRBJ1-2, with D perhaps matching TRBD1 (5 bases). Germline values: CDR1 LGHDT, CDR2 YNNKEL (reference sequence). The CDR3 has 15 residues. The ends were cut back, 2 bases at V and 4 bases at J, with 14 bases in the middle. CDR3 bases: TGTGCCAGCAGCCAACCTCCCCCAGGGTTCTATGGCTACACCTTC. Translating gives CASSQPPPGFYGYTF.

The chain carries TRBV20-1 and TRBJ2-7; D remains unclear. The CDR3 extends over 11 amino acids. CDR1 is DFQATT, CDR2 SNEGSKA, per germline (reference sequence). Trimming removed 3 bases at V and 7 bases at J, with 10 bases between. The CDR3 is CSASPAREQYF. The CDR3 DNA reads TGCAGTGCTAGCCCCGCGAGGGAGCAGTACTTC.

The chain couples TRBV4-3 to TRBJ2-7; tentative D call: TRBD2 (5 bases). Trimming removed 0 bases at V and 7 bases at J, with 10 bases between. CDR1 is LGHNA and CDR2 is YSLEER in the germline V gene. CDR3 size: 13 residues. This CDR3 is CASSQDARGEQYF. CDR3 DNA: TGCGCCAGCAGCCAAGATGCCCGCGGGGAGCAGTACTTC.

Here the CDR3 reads CASIPAGTDTQYF. CDR3 nucleotides: TGTGCCAGCATCCCCGCGGGGACAGATACGCAGTATTTT. This rearrangement joins TRBV6-2 or TRBV6-3 to TRBJ2-3; possible D gene TRBD2, 6 bases. The length of the CDR3 is 13 residues. Trimming took off 7 bases at V and 3 bases at J, with 11 bases between the two ends. CDR1 and CDR2 from the germline V gene are MNHEY and SVGEGT.

The gene calls are TRBV5-1 and TRBJ2-7, with 8 bases that match TRBD1. The CDR3 consists of 15 residues. Trimming at V came to 4 bases and at J to 1 base, leaving 7 bases not matched to a gene. Germline V CDR1 and CDR2: SGHRS, YFSETQ. The CDR3 spells CASSVDREKSYEQYF. CDR3 bases: TGCGCCAGCAGCGTGGACAGGGAGAAGTCCTACGAGCAGTACTTC.

This sequence joins TRBV9 and TRBJ1-4; D remains unclear. The V end was cut by 6 bases, the J end by 2 bases, with 11 bases between. CDR1 SGDLS and CDR2 YYNGEE come from the germline V gene. The CDR3 extends over 14 amino acids. CDR3 coding DNA: TGTGCCAGCACCGGCGGGGTGACTAATGAAAAACTGTTTTTT. Translating gives CASTGGVTNEKLFF.

This chain connects TRBV7-9 to TRBJ2-1; weak D call: TRBD1 (10 bases). Germline assignment: CDR1 SEHNR and CDR2 FQNEAQ (reference sequence). V was trimmed by 5 bases and J by 8 bases, leaving 19 bases between them. The CDR3 totals 15 residues. The CDR3 region is CASSPTGGGRDEQFF. DNA for the CDR3: TGTGCCAGCAGCCCGACAGGGGGCGGGAGGGATGAGCAGTTCTTC. Full variable domain (outside the CDR3, taken from reference TRBV7-9 and TRBJ2-1): DTGVSQNPRHKITKRGQNVTFRCDPISEHNRLYWYRQTLGQGPEFLTYFQNEAQLEKSRLLSDRFSAERPKGSFSTLEIQRTEQGDSAMYLCASSPTGGGRDEQFFGPGTRLTVL.

The chain uses TRBV5-1 and TRBJ2-2; 8 nucleotides agree with TRBD1. The trim removed 5 bases at V and 4 bases at J, leaving 4 bases unmatched. The CDR3 is 14 residues long. The germline V gene has CDR1 SGHRS and CDR2 YFSETQ. The CDR3 loop is CASSLTGGTGELFF. The CDR3 bases are TGCGCCAGCAGTCTTACAGGGGGCACCGGGGAGCTGTTTTTT. The whole variable domain, remainder taken from reference TRBV5-1 and TRBJ2-2, is KAGVTQTPRYLIKTRGQQVTLSCSPISGHRSVSWYQQTPGQGLQFLFEYFSETQRNKGNFPGRFSGRQFSNSRSEMNVSTLELGDSALYLCASSLTGGTGELFFGEGSRLTVL.

This chain joins TRBV6-2 or TRBV6-3 and TRBJ2-1, with 8 positions matching TRBD2. V shed 2 bases, J shed 10 bases, and the junction held 7 bases outside the gene matches. Germline-derived CDR1 and CDR2 are MNHEY and SVGEGT. CDR3 length equals 14 residues. As DNA, the CDR3 is TGTGCCAGCAGTTACCGGGTTAGCGGGGCGGAGCAGTTCTTC. Protein: CASSYRVSGAEQFF.

V gene TRBV6-5 combines with J gene TRBJ1-4; 8 nucleotides line up with TRBD1. V lost 4 bases, J lost 11 bases, and 6 bases stayed unmatched. The CDR3 is made up of 13 amino acids. Germline loops: CDR1 MNHEY, CDR2 SVGAGI. Here the CDR3 DNA reads TGTGCCAGCAGTTCCAGGGGGCGCGGCAAACTGTTTTTT. Its translation: CASSSRGRGKLFF.

The CDR3 DNA reads TGTGCCAGCAGCCTTTTGACAGGCTCTGGAAACACCATATATTTT. Amino acids: CASSLLTGSGNTIYF. The chain uses TRBV3-1 (or the pseudogene TRBV3-2) and TRBJ1-3, with D possibly matching TRBD1 (6 bases). Germline lookup yields CDR1 LGHDT and CDR2 YNNKEL (reference sequence). The CDR3 has 15 residues. Trimming pared 4 bases from V and 0 bases from J, leaving 10 bases between.

The chain carries TRBV9 and TRBJ2-7, with 8 nucleotides matching TRBD2. After removal of 3 bases from V and 0 bases from J, the junction contained 11 bases not matched to a gene. This CDR3 has 17 amino acids. The V gene's germline CDR1 is SGDLS and CDR2 YYNGEE. The CDR3 region is CASSAESGGSSSYEQYF. The DNA of the CDR3 is TGTGCCAGCAGCGCGGAGAGCGGGGGCTCTAGCTCCTACGAGCAGTACTTC.

The chain couples TRBV6-2 or TRBV6-3 to TRBJ2-5; the D gene is possibly TRBD2 (5 bases). Per germline, CDR1 MNHEY and CDR2 SVGEGT. V dropped 5 bases and J dropped 4 bases, with 8 bases sitting between them. CDR3 size: 12 residues. The DNA for the CDR3 is TGTGCCAGCAGTAGGGCGGGAGAGACCCAGTACTTC. Its translation is CASSRAGETQYF.

This chain links TRBV10-3 with TRBJ1-4; TRBD1 aligns across 10 bases. Losses at the gene ends were 8 bases for V and 2 bases for J; bases not matched to a gene: 5. Germline V gene data show CDR1 as ENHRY and CDR2 as SYGVKD. The CDR3 runs 15 residues. CDR3 DNA sequence: TGTGCCATCTGCCGGACAGGGGGGACTAATGAAAAACTGTTTTTT. The encoded protein is CAICRTGGTNEKLFF.

The chain carries TRBV18 and TRBJ2-5, with D perhaps TRBD2 (6 bases). The germline V gene has CDR1 KGHSH and CDR2 LQKENI. The ends were cut back, 4 bases at V and 1 base at J, with 13 bases in the middle. The CDR3 has 15 residues. The chain's CDR3 is CASSRGTAIQETQYF. The DNA of the CDR3 is TGTGCCAGCTCACGCGGGACCGCAATCCAAGAGACCCAGTACTTC.